Only a few counts were recorded for the clone carrying this T cell receptor beta chain. The sample is drawn from a study of OX40 agonist ivuxolimab in advanced cancers. TCRdb keeps only in-frame clones here, not all; method: immunoSEQ multiplex PCR. The sample records tens of thousands of clones, 91% being singletons. The CDR3 is 12 amino acids. The germline V gene has CDR1 GTSNPN and CDR2 SVGIG (reference sequence). This clonotype originated in an adult with an advanced solid tumor such as melanoma, head and neck, liver or kidney cancer. The J gene is TRBJ1-1, the V gene TRBV30; D call uncertain. Sample: CD4+ or CD8+ T cells sorted from blood, taken in a trial of the OX40 agonist ivuxolimab. The CDR3 is CAGTESSTEAFF. The DNA of the CDR3 is TGTGCGGGCACGGAGAGTTCCACTGAAGCTTTCTTT.